The next 4 T cell receptor beta chains were all read from a single sample in a study of cytomegalovirus exposure and HLA in healthy donors. The PCR used 60 Vbeta and 13 Jbeta primers. Only in-frame clones appear in the TCRdb table, and some are missing; sequencing was by immunoSEQ multiplex PCR. The data show 100,000 to 150,000 clones, and the top ten clones hold roughly 2.7%. The sample consisted of PBMCs. The receptors stem from a man aged 30-40 years in good health and CMV-seronegative.

This chain uses TRBV11-2 with TRBJ2-7; D unresolved. The CDR3 is made up of 15 amino acids. Germline V gene lookup returns CDR1 SGHAT and CDR2 FQNNGV. V was pared by 4 bases and J by 5 bases, with 18 bases between. The CDR3 DNA is TGTGCCAGCAGCTACTTAGTACAGAGTCGCAACGAGCAGTACTTC. It translates to CASSYLVQSRNEQYF.

The rearrangement links TRBV4-3 to TRBJ1-6; 10 bases are a match to TRBD1. V shed 5 bases, J shed 5 bases, and the junction held 3 bases outside the gene matches. The CDR3 loop spans 15 amino acids. The germline gives CDR1 LGHNA, CDR2 YSLEER. CDR3 sequence: CASSFGTGDNSPLHF. Written as DNA, the CDR3 is TGCGCCAGCAGCTTTGGGACAGGGGATAATTCACCCCTCCACTTT.

J is TRBJ1-4 and V is TRBV2; TRBD1 might be the D (5 bases). Deletions cut 3 bases from V and 10 bases from J, with 12 bases between. CDR3 length equals 13 residues. Germline CDR1 SNHLY, CDR2 FYNNEI. The CDR3 here is CASSEGQLVKLFF. The CDR3 DNA follows: TGTGCCAGCAGTGAGGGGCAGTTAGTAAAACTGTTTTTT. Full variable domain (missing parts from reference TRBV2 and TRBJ1-4): EPEVTQTPSHQVTQMGQEVILRCVPISNHLYFYWYRQILGQKVEFLVSFYNNEISEKSEIFDDQFSVERPDGSNFTLKIRSTKLEDSAMYFCASSEGQLVKLFFGSGTQLSVL.

The chain recombines TRBV6-1 with TRBJ2-7; no firm D call. Per the germline V gene, CDR1 is MNHNS and CDR2 is SASEGT. This CDR3 has 13 residues. With 8 bases removed from V and 0 bases from J, the gap between germline ends came to 11 bases. In DNA form, the CDR3 reads TGTGCCAGCTTACGAACTAACTCCTACGAGCAGTACTTC. It encodes CASLRTNSYEQYF.